One sample yielded the 26 T cell receptor beta chains listed below, sequenced in a study of PD-L1 blockade in urothelial cancer. Stated time point: peripheral blood 6 weeks after treatment start. Clones were sequenced by immunoSEQ multiplex PCR, and TCRdb holds only the in-frame ones, with some missing. Here the sample spans roughly 120,000 clones, 75% to 90% being singletons. The starting material was PBMCs, obtained around atezolizumab (anti-PD-L1) treatment. These receptor sequences come from a man aged 55-75 years with urothelial cancer.

The sample holds a few counts of this clone. This chain connects TRBV9 to TRBJ2-2, with D perhaps TRBD1 (5 bases). The CDR3 loop spans 13 amino acids. Germline CDR1 reads SGDLS; CDR2 reads YYNGEE. V lost 0 bases to trimming and J lost 6 bases, with 6 bases between them. Written as DNA, the CDR3 is TGTGCCAGCAGCGTAGTAGGGGCCGGGGAGCTGTTTTTT. As protein: CASSVVGAGELFF.

This clone was counted only a few times. This rearrangement joins TRBV28 to TRBJ1-2; D may be TRBD1 (5 bases). With 5 bases removed from V and 7 bases from J, the gap between germline ends came to 14 bases. The CDR3 length is 13 residues. Germline V CDR1 and CDR2: MDHEN, SYDVKM. CDR3 sequence: CASSVTVESGYTF. The CDR3 region has the DNA TGTGCCAGCAGTGTGACAGTAGAGTCTGGCTACACCTTC.

This chain links TRBV5-5 with TRBJ2-7; D gene unclear. V lost 2 bases, J lost 1 base, and 13 bases lay in between. CDR1 is SGHKS, CDR2 YYEKEE, per germline (reference sequence). The CDR3 is 15 amino acids. The CDR3 sequence: CASSFGMALSYEQYF. In nucleotides, the CDR3 is TGTGCCAGCAGCTTTGGCATGGCCCTGTCCTACGAGCAGTACTTC.

The chain links TRBV4-3 to TRBJ2-3; D is possibly TRBD2 (6 bases). The ends were cut back, 0 bases at V and 2 bases at J, with 12 bases in the middle. Germline values: CDR1 LGHNA, CDR2 YSLEER. This CDR3 region has 16 residues. The CDR3 DNA reads as TGCGCCAGCAGCCAAGATGGAGGGCTATACACAGATACGCAGTATTTT. Translation gives CASSQDGGLYTDTQYF.

The chain uses TRBV18 and TRBJ2-2; TRBD2 matches at 7 bases. Unmatched junction bases numbered 6, after V lost 6 bases and J lost 2 bases. The CDR3 totals 15 residues. The germline gives CDR1 KGHSH, CDR2 LQKENI. The CDR3 loop is CASSPLAANTGELFF. The CDR3 coding sequence is TGTGCCAGCTCGCCCCTAGCGGCCAACACCGGGGAGCTGTTTTTT.

The genes are TRBV7-2 and TRBJ2-1; 8 bases are shared with TRBD1. This CDR3 has 12 residues. The V gene's germline CDR1 is SGHTA and CDR2 FQGNSA. With 3 bases clipped from V and 12 bases from J, the junction kept 4 bases outside the gene matches. DNA for the CDR3: TGTGCCAGCAGCTTTCCCGGACAGGGGCAGTTCTTC. The encoded protein is CASSFPGQGQFF.

The chain links TRBV29-1 to TRBJ2-5; D is possibly TRBD1 (5 bases). V lost 5 bases to trimming and J lost 5 bases, with 15 bases between them. CDR1 SQVTM and CDR2 ANQGSEA come from the germline V gene. There are 13 residues in the CDR3. The CDR3 spells CSVKTEGYETQYF. CDR3 nucleotide sequence: TGCAGCGTTAAGACAGAAGGGTATGAGACCCAGTACTTC.

This clone was seen once. This sequence joins TRBV28 and TRBJ2-3; the match to TRBD2 covers 8 bases. V gave up 6 bases and J gave up 6 bases; unmatched junction bases: 11. Germline values: CDR1 MDHEN, CDR2 SYDVKM. The CDR3 covers 15 residues. This CDR3 is CASRGTSRRIDTQYF. In nucleotides, the CDR3 is TGTGCCAGCAGGGGGACTAGTCGTCGCATTGATACGCAGTATTTT. The variable domain in full, with the rest retrieved from reference TRBV28 and TRBJ2-3, is DVKVTQSSRYLVKRTGEKVFLECVQDMDHENMFWYRQDPGLGLRLIYFSYDVKMKEKGDIPEGYSVSREKKERFSLILESASTNQTSMYLCASRGTSRRIDTQYFGPGTRLTVL.

This chain links TRBV7-3 with TRBJ2-5, with 7 bases aligning to TRBD1. This CDR3 comprises 14 residues. From germline, CDR1 is SGHTA and CDR2 FQGTGA. V lost 5 bases and J lost 5; bases outside the gene matches: 8. The CDR3 sequence: CASSQTGIGETQYF. CDR3 sequence (DNA): TGTGCCAGCAGCCAGACAGGGATCGGGGAGACCCAGTACTTC.

The CDR3 sequence is CASSLELRETQYF. In nucleotides, the CDR3 is TGTGCCAGCAGCTTAGAATTGAGAGAGACCCAGTACTTC. The V call is TRBV7-2, the J call TRBJ2-5; no definite D call. CDR3 size: 13 residues. Trimming cost V 1 base and J 4 bases, with 7 bases left between them. Germline CDR1 reads SGHTA; CDR2 reads FQGNSA.

Concerning this clone itself: At one end the junction does not follow the germline gene, possibly because of a read error. Other DNA sequences in the same sample also yield this CDR3. The chain carries TRBV27 and TRBJ1-1; a possible D gene is TRBD1 (5 bases). The CDR3 has 13 amino acids. In germline, CDR1 is MNHEY, CDR2 SMNVEV (reference sequence). CDR3 sequence reads: CASSFSRVTEAFF. The CDR3 nucleotides read TGTGCCAGCAGTTTCTCCAGGGTGACTGAAGCTTTTTTT.

The J gene is TRBJ1-5, the V gene TRBV6-1, with D possibly TRBD1 on 6 matching bases. Trimming took 4 bases from V and 0 from J, leaving 13 bases between them. The CDR3 is made up of 16 amino acids. Per the germline V gene, CDR1 is MNHNS and CDR2 is SASEGT. The CDR3 bases are TGTGCCAGCAGTGTCTCAGGGGCTGCTAGCAATCAGCCCCAGCATTTT. Its protein is CASSVSGAASNQPQHF.

The chain uses TRBV6-5 and TRBJ1-4; 8 bases align to TRBD1. The V gene's germline CDR1 is MNHEY and CDR2 SVGAGI. There are 15 residues in the CDR3. Germline trimming cut 2 bases from V and 6 bases from J; bases unmatched to any gene: 5. This chain's CDR3 is CASSYQLDRDEKLFF. The CDR3 DNA is TGTGCCAGCAGTTACCAATTGGACAGGGATGAAAAACTGTTTTTT.

This clone was observed once. V and J are TRBV5-1 and TRBJ2-7; D may be TRBD1 (5 bases). The CDR3 has 13 amino acids. Germline CDR1 reads SGHRS; CDR2 reads YFSETQ. Trimming removed 7 bases at V and 0 bases at J, with 11 bases between. The CDR3 nucleotides are TGCGCCAGCGGGGCAGCCTCCTCCTACGAGCAGTACTTC. Protein sequence: CASGAASSYEQYF.

The rearrangement joins TRBV28 to TRBJ2-7; D not resolved. The CDR3 length is 11 residues. V lost 2 bases to trimming and J lost 4 bases, with 3 bases between them. Germline CDR1 reads MDHEN; CDR2 reads SYDVKM. The CDR3 coding sequence is TGTGCCAGCAGTTTACGGTACGAGCAGTACTTC. It encodes CASSLRYEQYF.

The V and J genes are TRBV29-1 and TRBJ1-2; 8 bases agree with TRBD1. Looked up from germline, CDR1 is SQVTM and CDR2 is ANQGSEA. There are 11 residues in the CDR3. The CDR3 reads CNRTGLNGYTF. For the CDR3, the DNA is TGCAATAGGACAGGGTTAAATGGCTACACCTTC. Combining the CDR3 with reference TRBV29-1 and TRBJ1-2 gives the whole variable domain SAVISQKPSRDICQRGTSLTIQCQVDSQVTMMFWYRQQPGQSLTLIATANQGSEATYESGFVIDKFPISRPNLTFSTLTVSNMSPEDSSIYLCNRTGLNGYTFGSGTRLTVV.

The chain has TRBV7-3 and TRBJ1-1; D unresolved. V shed 5 bases and J shed 5 bases, with 15 bases lying between them. Germline CDR1 and CDR2: SGHTA and FQGTGA. This CDR3 contains 14 residues. CDR3 bases: TGTGCCAGCAGCCTAGGAGGCACCTATACTGAAGCTTTCTTT. It specifies CASSLGGTYTEAFF. Based on the CDR3 plus reference TRBV7-3 and TRBJ1-1, the full variable domain is GAGVSQTPSNKVTEKGKYVELRCDPISGHTALYWYRQSLGQGPEFLIYFQGTGAADDSGLPNDRFFAVRPEGSVSTLKIQRTERGDSAVYLCASSLGGTYTEAFFGQGTRLTVV.

This clone was observed a few times. V usage is TRBV7-2 and J usage is TRBJ1-1; 7 bases line up with TRBD1. Germline loops: CDR1 SGHTA, CDR2 FQGNSA. The CDR3 is 13 residues long. V lost 11 bases, J lost 0 bases, and 6 bases stayed unmatched. In DNA, the CDR3 is TGTGCCGTAGGGACAGCCATGAACACTGAAGCTTTCTTT. Its protein product is CAVGTAMNTEAFF.

The J gene is TRBJ2-7, the V gene TRBV19, with 7 bases matching TRBD2. The J segment lost 2 bases and the V segment lost 6 bases, leaving 4 bases of the junction unmatched. The CDR3 length is 13 residues. CDR1 is LNHDA, CDR2 SQIVND, per germline (reference sequence). Written as DNA, the CDR3 is TGTGCCAGTAGCACTGGGGGGGCCTACGAGCAGTACTTC. Residues: CASSTGGAYEQYF.

The chain uses TRBV6-5 and TRBJ1-5; TRBD1 agrees at 11 bases. Germline CDR1 and CDR2: MNHEY and SVGAGI. J was trimmed by 7 bases and V by 5 bases; bases with no gene match: 7. This CDR3 is built from 15 residues. The CDR3 region is CASSIAGTGGQPQHF. In DNA form, the CDR3 reads TGTGCCAGCAGTATCGCCGGGACAGGGGGGCAGCCCCAGCATTTT.

This clone came up once. J is TRBJ1-4 and V is TRBV10-3; TRBD1 aligns across 7 bases. V shed 3 bases, J shed 5 bases, and the junction held 9 bases outside the gene matches. This CDR3 is built from 16 residues. In germline, CDR1 is ENHRY, CDR2 SYGVKD. This CDR3 reads CAISDERDRLNEKLFF. The CDR3 DNA reads as TGTGCCATCAGTGACGAACGGGACAGATTAAATGAAAAACTGTTTTTT.

The chain recombines TRBV5-1 with TRBJ1-3; the D gene is possibly TRBD1 (5 bases). Trimming cost V 0 bases and J 2 bases, with 6 bases left between them. CDR1 and CDR2 from the germline V gene are SGHRS and YFSETQ. The length of the CDR3 is 14 residues. This CDR3 reads CASSLEQAGNTIYF. CDR3 bases: TGCGCCAGCAGCTTGGAACAGGCTGGAAACACCATATATTTT. The variable domain in full, completed from reference TRBV5-1 and TRBJ1-3, reads KAGVTQTPRYLIKTRGQQVTLSCSPISGHRSVSWYQQTPGQGLQFLFEYFSETQRNKGNFPGRFSGRQFSNSRSEMNVSTLELGDSALYLCASSLEQAGNTIYFGEGSWLTVV.

This rearrangement joins TRBV5-5 to TRBJ1-1; D ambiguous. The ends were cut back, 2 bases at V and 5 bases at J, with 13 bases in the middle. Germline V gene data show CDR1 as SGHKS and CDR2 as YYEKEE (reference sequence). CDR3 length equals 14 residues. CDR3 nucleotide sequence: TGTGCCAGCAGCTTTCTGTACCCGGGGACTGAAGCTTTCTTT. Protein sequence: CASSFLYPGTEAFF.

V and J are TRBV6-4 and TRBJ1-2; 7 bases map to TRBD1. The V gene end was trimmed by 11 bases and the J gene end by 0 bases; junction bases not matched to a gene: 9. The CDR3 runs 14 residues. Germline V gene lookup returns CDR1 MRHNA and CDR2 SNTAGT. The CDR3 bases are TGTGCCCCGGGACAGTATAAAGCTAACTATGGCTACACCTTC. Protein product: CAPGQYKANYGYTF.

This chain uses TRBV7-2 with TRBJ2-7; 7 bases agree with TRBD2. J was trimmed by 2 bases and V by 0 bases; bases with no gene match: 4. The CDR3 runs 15 residues. The germline V gene encodes CDR1 SGHTA and CDR2 FQGNSA. The DNA of the CDR3 is TGTGCCAGCAGCTTAGCGCTGGGGACTACCTACGAGCAGTACTTC. Translation gives CASSLALGTTYEQYF.

The chain couples TRBV19 to TRBJ2-7, with a possible D match to TRBD1 (5 bases). The V gene's germline CDR1 is LNHDA and CDR2 SQIVND (reference sequence). Trimming took off 3 bases at V and 5 bases at J, with 23 bases between the two ends. This CDR3 is 17 amino acids long. Here the CDR3 reads CASSIRFAGSGPHEQYF. The CDR3 DNA reads TGTGCCAGTAGTATTAGATTTGCAGGGTCAGGGCCCCACGAGCAGTACTTC. Drawing the rest from reference TRBV19 and TRBJ2-7, the complete variable domain is DGGITQSPKYLFRKEGQNVTLSCEQNLNHDAMYWYRQDPGQGLRLIYYSQIVNDFQKGDIAEGYSVSREKKESFPLTVTSAQKNPTAFYLCASSIRFAGSGPHEQYFGPGTRLTVT.